This T cell receptor beta chain was identified during a study of cytomegalovirus exposure and HLA in healthy donors. PCR involved 60 Vbeta and 13 Jbeta primers. Methods used by the authors: As a later analysis found, there were 80 million or so unique TCR beta chains, of which 8.5 million to 14 million were shared. TCRdb's copy holds only in-frame clones and misses some; the assay was immunoSEQ multiplex PCR. V and J calls and clone size are given by that table; D and trimming were obtained from the DNA. The repertoire holds approximately 200,000 clones, with 83% as singletons. This clone was seen once. CDR1 and CDR2 (germline): SEHNR, FQNEAQ (reference sequence). The CDR3 is 14 residues long. V was cut by 1 base and J by 7 bases, with 10 bases left in between.

This sequence was found in a girl aged 5 to 17 in good health and CMV-seronegative. The sequencing input was PBMCs. The chain links TRBV7-9 to TRBJ2-2; tentatively, D is TRBD2 (5 bases). CDR3 amino acids: CASSLGTGGGELFF. Written as DNA, the CDR3 is TGTGCCAGCAGCTTAGGGACCGGAGGCGGGGAGCTGTTTTTT.